This is a list of T cell receptor beta chains from one sample in a study of cytomegalovirus exposure and HLA in healthy donors. Generated by immunoSEQ multiplex PCR, the TCRdb table keeps only in-frame clones and is missing some. The sample yields 100,000 or so clones, 74% seen once. The material sequenced was PBMCs. Receptors were obtained from a man aged 45 to 65 in good health and CMV-seropositive. CDR3s include the opening cysteine and the closing phenylalanine or tryptophan. D genes are given only for firm matches. The listing skips clone size in some rows; elsewhere it reads once, few, many or a size class.

TGTGCCAGCAGTGAACAGGTCCGCTACGAGCAGTACTTC,CASSEQVRYEQYF,-,TRBV2,few,TRBJ2-7
TGTGCCTGGAGTGCACAGTACGAGCAGTACTTC,CAWSAQYEQYF,-,TRBV30,few,TRBJ2-7
TGCGCCAGCAGCCAGGGGAGAGCGGGGGGCAAATTCGAAAACATTCAGTACTTC,CASSQGRAGGKFENIQYF,TRBD2,TRBV4-1,few,TRBJ2-4
TGTGCCACCAGCAGAGATAACTTAGCGGGGGAGACCCAGTACTTC,CATSRDNLAGETQYF,TRBD2,TRBV15,-,TRBJ2-5
TGTGCCAGCAGCTTAGTATCAGGGCGCACCGGGGAGCTGTTTTTT,CASSLVSGRTGELFF,-,TRBV7-9,-,TRBJ2-2
TGTGCCAGCAGCCCCCGGGACGGGGGAGAGACCCAGTACTTC,CASSPRDGGETQYF,-,TRBV9,-,TRBJ2-5
TGTGCCAGCAGTTACTCGAATTGGGAGACCAACAATGAGCAGTTCTTC,CASSYSNWETNNEQFF,-,TRBV6-5,-,TRBJ2-1
TGTGCCAGCAGCTTGGACGGGAACTATGGCTACACCTTC,CASSLDGNYGYTF,-,TRBV5-4,-,TRBJ1-2
TGTGCCAGCAGTGACGATCTTAGCGGGGGGTCCAAGCAGTTCTTC,CASSDDLSGGSKQFF,TRBD2,TRBV6-4,once,TRBJ2-1
TGTGCCAGCAGTGAAAATCCCCAGGGGTCTAATGAAAAACTGTTTTTT,CASSENPQGSNEKLFF,-,TRBV2,-,TRBJ1-4
TGTGCCAGTAGTATGGGTGACGGGACAGGCTACGAGCAGTACTTC,CASSMGDGTGYEQYF,TRBD1,TRBV19,-,TRBJ2-7
TGTGCCAGCAGCGTAGGAGGACTAGCGGGGGTATCAGATACGCAGTATTTT,CASSVGGLAGVSDTQYF,TRBD2,TRBV9,-,TRBJ2-3
TGTGCCAGCAGTTTAGAAGCAGGGATTGGCTACACCTTC,CASSLEAGIGYTF,-,TRBV28,-,TRBJ1-2
TGCGCCAGCAGCTCGAACCAAGGGAGCACCGGGGAGCTGTTTTTT,CASSSNQGSTGELFF,-,TRBV5-1,-,TRBJ2-2
TGTGCCAGCAAGTCGGGGACCCAGTACTTC,CASKSGTQYF,-,TRBV5-4,-,TRBJ2-5
TGCGCCAGCAGCCCCGAAGGGGCAGGAGGCTACACCTTC,CASSPEGAGGYTF,-,TRBV5-1,-,TRBJ1-2
TGTGCCAGCAGCTTAGTTGGCAGGGGGACGGATTCACCCCTCCACTTT,CASSLVGRGTDSPLHF,TRBD1,TRBV7-9,-,TRBJ1-6
TGTGCCAGCAGTTCTGTTGGGACTAGCGGGATCTACGAGCAGTACTTC,CASSSVGTSGIYEQYF,TRBD2,TRBV2,-,TRBJ2-7
TGTGCCAGTAGTATAGGGTTTTCTGAGACACATTACACCTTC,CASSIGFSETHYTF,-,TRBV19,-,TRBJ1-2
TGTGCCAGCGGTGGGCAGTCAAGCTCCTACGAGCAGTACTTC,CASGGQSSSYEQYF,-,TRBV27,few,TRBJ2-7
TGTGCCAGTAGTATAGAGACAGGGGGTAGTCAGCCCCAGCATTTT,CASSIETGGSQPQHF,TRBD1,TRBV19,-,TRBJ1-5
TGCGCCAGCAGCCGACAGGGGTGGGATACGCAGTATTTT,CASSRQGWDTQYF,TRBD1,TRBV5-1,-,TRBJ2-3
TGTGCCATCAGGGGAGACTCTCCGAGCTCCTACAATGAGCAGTTCTTC,CAIRGDSPSSYNEQFF,-,TRBV10-3,-,TRBJ2-1
TGCAGTGCCAATATATGGGCAGAGTACTTC,CSANIWAEYF,-,TRBV20-1,-,TRBJ2-7
TGCAGCGTTGATACAGCGGGGCAGGGCTACACCTTC,CSVDTAGQGYTF,-,TRBV29-1,-,TRBJ1-2
TGTGCCAGCAGCGCGGGCCTAGGCTACGAGCAGTACTTC,CASSAGLGYEQYF,-,TRBV5-8,-,TRBJ2-7
TGTGCCAGCAGCTTGAAATCGGGACAAGGGGACGAAAAACTGTTTTTT,CASSLKSGQGDEKLFF,-,TRBV5-4,-,TRBJ1-4
TGTGCCAGCAGTCCCGACAGGGAACCCTACAATGAGCAGTTCTTC,CASSPDREPYNEQFF,TRBD1,TRBV27,-,TRBJ2-1
TGTGCCAGCAACCTACAGGAGAACACTGAAGCTTTCTTT,CASNLQENTEAFF,-,TRBV2,-,TRBJ1-1
TGCGCCAGCAGCCCCGGGGGGGCGGAAGGGAGCTTGGTCGGGCAGTACTTC,CASSPGGAEGSLVGQYF,TRBD2,TRBV5-1,-,TRBJ2-7
TGTGCCAGCAGTTCTGACCCCAGGACAGCTTATTCACCCCTCCACTTT,CASSSDPRTAYSPLHF,-,TRBV6-5,medium-sized,TRBJ1-6
TGCGCCAGCAGCCTCGGCGGAGGGCGTAACACCGGGGAGCTGTTTTTT,CASSLGGGRNTGELFF,-,TRBV5-1,-,TRBJ2-2
TGTGCCAGCAGTGTAACACTAGCTATAGAGACCCAGTACTTC,CASSVTLAIETQYF,-,TRBV6-1,-,TRBJ2-5
TGTGCCAGCAAACAAAACGGCCCCCAGGGTAGGGAAATCTATGGCTACACCTTC,CASKQNGPQGREIYGYTF,-,TRBV28,few,TRBJ1-2
TGTGCCAGCAGTGAAGGGGGGGGTAATCAGCCCCAGCATTTT,CASSEGGGNQPQHF,-,TRBV2,-,TRBJ1-5
TGTGCCAGCAGCTTCGACAGGGTGCCTAACTATGGCTACACCTTC,CASSFDRVPNYGYTF,TRBD1,TRBV9,-,TRBJ1-2
TGCGCCAGCAGCTTGGAGCCAGGGTTAGGGGAGACCCAGTACTTC,CASSLEPGLGETQYF,-,TRBV5-1,-,TRBJ2-5
TGTGCCAGCAGTTTCACAGGGATGGGCATTGATTCACCCCTCCACTTT,CASSFTGMGIDSPLHF,-,TRBV6-5,-,TRBJ1-6
TGCGCCAGCAGTGACCCTCGACTACCCGGGGAGCTGTTTTTT,CASSDPRLPGELFF,-,TRBV10-2,-,TRBJ2-2
TGTGCCTGGAGTGTACAGAAAGAGACCCAGTACTTC,CAWSVQKETQYF,-,TRBV30,-,TRBJ2-5
TGTGCCAGTAGTATAGCCACGAGGGACAGCTATTATTCACCCCTCCACTTT,CASSIATRDSYYSPLHF,TRBD1,TRBV19,-,TRBJ1-6
TGTGCCAGCAGTTTAGGGGGGACCGGGGCACTCGCGGGAAAACTGTTTTTT,CASSLGGTGALAGKLFF,-,TRBV28,once,TRBJ1-4
TGTGCCAGCAGCCCCCAGGGAACCGGGGAGCTGTTTTTT,CASSPQGTGELFF,-,TRBV7-3,-,TRBJ2-2
TGTGCCAGCAGCTCCTCTAGCGGGGGCCTTCCTAGCACAGATACGCAGTATTTT,CASSSSSGGLPSTDTQYF,TRBD2,TRBV11-2,-,TRBJ2-3
TGTGCCAGCGGGGAGGTGGGGGAGCAGTACTTC,CASGEVGEQYF,-,TRBV6-1,-,TRBJ2-7
TGCGCCAGCAGTCTGGGCCTAGCGGGAATCGCCGGGGAGCTGTTTTTT,CASSLGLAGIAGELFF,TRBD2,TRBV10-1,few,TRBJ2-2
TGTGCCAGCAGCCCCGGAGGAGGTTCTGGAAACACCATATATTTT,CASSPGGGSGNTIYF,-,TRBV7-8,-,TRBJ1-3
TGTGCCAGCAGCTTAGGGGCCGAGAACATTCAGTACTTC,CASSLGAENIQYF,-,TRBV7-6,-,TRBJ2-4
TGCGCCAGCAGCCAAGGGGGCGGGATGTCCTACGAGCAGTACTTC,CASSQGGGMSYEQYF,-,TRBV4-1,-,TRBJ2-7
TGTGCCAGCAGCGTATATGGGGGGTACAATGAGCAGTTCTTC,CASSVYGGYNEQFF,-,TRBV9,-,TRBJ2-1
TGTGCCTGGAGTGAGGGACAGCTCACCGGGGAGCTGTTTTTT,CAWSEGQLTGELFF,TRBD1,TRBV30,-,TRBJ2-2
TGTGCCAGCAGCCACGGACTAGCGGGGGTATCCTACGAGCAGTACTTC,CASSHGLAGVSYEQYF,-,TRBV21-1,-,TRBJ2-7
TGTGCCAGCAGTATTGGGGAGGGAACAGATACGCAGTATTTT,CASSIGEGTDTQYF,TRBD2,TRBV5-5,-,TRBJ2-3
TGTGCTAGTGGTTGGGGACCCAGGGGGAACACAGATACGCAGTATTTT,CASGWGPRGNTDTQYF,TRBD1,TRBV12-5,-,TRBJ2-3
TGTGCCAGTAGTGCCCCTCGATGGACAGGGAAGTTGATAGATACGCAGTATTTT,CASSAPRWTGKLIDTQYF,TRBD1,TRBV19,-,TRBJ2-3